This T cell receptor (beta chain) was obtained from a study of vaccination and CD4 T cells after COVID-19. About the study: Four females and six males made up the convalescents, two of whom were Hispanic. Notes on the study in general: Spike mono-reactivity marked 304 of 307 vaccine-specific clones in convalescent patients.

On this clonotype itself: Its antigen is undetermined.

CDR3 length equals 15 residues. V dropped 0 bases and J dropped 4 bases, with 12 bases sitting between them. The germline gives CDR1 LNHNV, CDR2 YYDKDF (reference sequence). An Oncomine TCR Beta short-read assay was used to sequence the DNA from cultured CD4+ T cells. CD4+ T cells were cultured, and genomic DNA was extracted from them. A single record per CDR3 protein comes from TCRdb applying MiXCR to the PCR reads. The sample has fewer than 20,000 distinct CDR3 sequences, roughly 56% seen once; the top ten hold about 12%. The sample's treatment: approximately 9-day PBMC culture with coronavirus spike peptide pools or control peptides (ViraFEST assay).

The V call is TRBV15, the J call TRBJ1-2; maybe TRBD1 (6 bases). This sequence was found in a human donor who had recovered from COVID-19. Input material: CD4+ T cells from blood, cultured in vitro. Here the CDR3 DNA reads TGTGCCACCAGCAGAGATAGTCAGGGGAGCTATGGCTACACCTTC. Its translation is CATSRDSQGSYGYTF.